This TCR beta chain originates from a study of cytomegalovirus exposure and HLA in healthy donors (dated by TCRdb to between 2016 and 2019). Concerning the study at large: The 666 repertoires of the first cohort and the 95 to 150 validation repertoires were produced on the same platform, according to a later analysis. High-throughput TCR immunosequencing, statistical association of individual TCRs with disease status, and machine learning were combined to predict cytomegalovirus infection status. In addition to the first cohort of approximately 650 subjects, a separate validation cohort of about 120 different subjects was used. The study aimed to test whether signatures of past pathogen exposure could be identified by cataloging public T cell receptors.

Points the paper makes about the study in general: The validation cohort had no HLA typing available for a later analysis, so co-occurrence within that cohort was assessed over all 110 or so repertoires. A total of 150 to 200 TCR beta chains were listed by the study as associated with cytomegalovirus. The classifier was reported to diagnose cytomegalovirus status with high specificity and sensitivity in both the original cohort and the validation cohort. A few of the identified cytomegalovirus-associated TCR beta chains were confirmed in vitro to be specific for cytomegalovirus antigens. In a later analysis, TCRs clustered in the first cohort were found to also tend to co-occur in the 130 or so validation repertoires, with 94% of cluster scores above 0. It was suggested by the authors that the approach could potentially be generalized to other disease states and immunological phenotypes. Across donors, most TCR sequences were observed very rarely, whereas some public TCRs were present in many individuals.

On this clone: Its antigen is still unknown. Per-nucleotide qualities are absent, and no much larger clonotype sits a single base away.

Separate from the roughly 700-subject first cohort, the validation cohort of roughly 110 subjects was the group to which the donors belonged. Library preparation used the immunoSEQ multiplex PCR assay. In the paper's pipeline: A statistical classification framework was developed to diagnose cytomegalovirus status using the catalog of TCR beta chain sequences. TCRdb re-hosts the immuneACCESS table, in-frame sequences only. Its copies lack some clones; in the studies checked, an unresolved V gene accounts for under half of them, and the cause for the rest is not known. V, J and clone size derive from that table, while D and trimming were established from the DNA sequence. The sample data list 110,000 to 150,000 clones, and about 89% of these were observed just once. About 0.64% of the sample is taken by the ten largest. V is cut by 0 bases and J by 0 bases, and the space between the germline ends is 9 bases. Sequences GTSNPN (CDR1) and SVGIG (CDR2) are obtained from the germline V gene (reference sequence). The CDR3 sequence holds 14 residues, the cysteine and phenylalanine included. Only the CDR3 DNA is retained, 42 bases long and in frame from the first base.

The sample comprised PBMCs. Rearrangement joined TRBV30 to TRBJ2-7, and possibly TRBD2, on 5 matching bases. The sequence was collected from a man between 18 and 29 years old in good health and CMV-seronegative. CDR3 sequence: CAWSVRGYSYEQYF. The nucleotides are TGTGCCTGGAGTGTACGGGGTTACTCCTACGAGCAGTACTTC.